This is a list of T cell receptor beta chains from one sample in a study of PD-L1 blockade in urothelial cancer. Libraries were prepared by immunoSEQ multiplex PCR; TCRdb keeps only in-frame clonotypes and omits some of them. This sample has under 130,000 clones, with approximately 86% found just once. Sequencing was performed on PBMCs, taken around atezolizumab (anti-PD-L1) treatment. These receptors were obtained from a middle-aged man with urothelial cancer. Each CDR3 is given without its conserved first and last residue. The size field is filled for only some rows; it gives once, few, many or a size class.

v_gene	len	j_gene	abundance	CDR3aa
TRBV19	12	TRBJ1-1	.	ASSVDNRGAEAF
TRBV4-1	14	TRBJ2-1	few	ASSQPGLAADNEQF
TRBV5-1	13	TRBJ2-7	.	ASSFAGGASYEQY
TRBV5-4	13	TRBJ2-6	.	ASSWDMSGANVLT
TRBV29-1	9	TRBJ2-7	.	SVVGVGEQY
TRBV5-4	12	TRBJ2-7	.	ASSLGGSSYEQY
TRBV28	11	TRBJ1-1	.	ASSLYSNTEAF
TRBV28	13	TRBJ1-2	.	ASSFGQGAGHGYT
TRBV20-1	9	TRBJ2-3	.	SAVRGDTQY
TRBV28	14	TRBJ2-3	.	ASSKISGRAVDTQY
TRBV19	15	TRBJ2-3	once	ASSPGTGRTSTDTQY
TRBV27	13	TRBJ2-7	.	ASSWLAGVPYEQY
TRBV7-9	13	TRBJ2-7	.	ASSQVGGRGYEQY
TRBV18	14	TRBJ1-5	once	ASSPLGIGGNQPQH
TRBV6-1	12	TRBJ2-7	.	ASRLGQGAYEQY